The 12 T cell receptor beta chains reported below all come from one sample, sequenced in a study of HIV-infected patients and healthy controls. The repertoire came from unfractionated whole blood and reflected all unsorted peripheral T cells. About 550 ng RNA was reverse transcribed with alpha and beta constant-region primers. Separate chain-specific third strand synthesis with multiplexing indices produced the alpha and beta libraries. TCRdb fed the 5' RACE reads into MiXCR, producing one record per CDR3 protein. Here the sample spans around 6,000 distinct CDR3 sequences, around a quarter being singletons. Sequenced material: blood, taken before antiretroviral therapy. These receptors came from an adult with HIV infection.

This clonotype is medium-sized in the sample. The chain has TRBV9 and TRBJ2-3, with TRBD2 matching 11 bases. CDR1 and CDR2 from the germline V gene are SGDLS and YYNGEE. After removal of 3 bases from V and 2 bases from J, the junction contained 11 bases not matched to a gene. The CDR3 contains 18 residues. The CDR3 nucleotides are TGTGCCAGCAGCGATACCGGGACTAGCGGTTTGATCACAGATACGCAGTATTTT. It codes for CASSDTGTSGLITDTQYF. The whole variable domain, filled in from reference TRBV9 and TRBJ2-3, reads DSGVTQTPKHLITATGQRVTLRCSPRSGDLSVYWYQQSLDQGLQFLIQYYNGEERAKGNILERFSAQQFPDLHSELNLSSLELGDSALYFCASSDTGTSGLITDTQYFGPGTRLTVL.

The V call is TRBV5-4, the J call TRBJ2-7; TRBD2 agrees at 7 bases. This CDR3 has 16 amino acids. The V and J ends lost 0 bases and 2 bases, in that order; junction bases with no gene match: 8. Germline V CDR1 and CDR2: SGHNT, YYREEE (reference sequence). The DNA of the CDR3 is TGTGCCAGCAGCTTGGTATCCAGCGGGGCCACCTACGAGCAGTACTTC. It is translated as CASSLVSSGATYEQYF.

This clonotype was observed many times. J is TRBJ2-3 and V is TRBV19; TRBD2 matches at 9 bases. CDR1 and CDR2 from the germline V gene are LNHDA and SQIVND (reference sequence). This CDR3 comprises 16 residues. V lost 1 base and J lost 0; bases outside the gene matches: 2. CDR3 nucleotide sequence: TGTGCCAGTAGTATAGGGCTAGCGGGGAGCACAGATACGCAGTATTTT. Translated, it gives CASSIGLAGSTDTQYF. The whole variable domain, remainder taken from reference TRBV19 and TRBJ2-3, is DGGITQSPKYLFRKEGQNVTLSCEQNLNHDAMYWYRQDPGQGLRLIYYSQIVNDFQKGDIAEGYSVSREKKESFPLTVTSAQKNPTAFYLCASSIGLAGSTDTQYFGPGTRLTVL.

Regarding this clonotype: A much larger clonotype is one base distant, so this may be a read error. V gene TRBV7-2 combines with J gene TRBJ2-1; D ambiguous. CDR1 is SGHTA, CDR2 FQGNSA, per germline. CDR3 length equals 14 residues. Trimming removed 5 bases at V and 5 bases at J, with 13 bases between. CDR3 DNA: TGTGCCAGCAGCACTTGGGCGGCAGACAATGAGCAGTTCTTC. It yields the protein CASSTWAADNEQFF.

At least ten counts were recorded for this clonotype. The rearrangement links TRBV3-1 to TRBJ2-3; no definite D call. This CDR3 has 15 amino acids. The germline gives CDR1 LGHDT, CDR2 YNNKEL (reference sequence). V dropped 1 base and J dropped 0 bases, with 8 bases sitting between them. CDR3 region: CASSQGPTSTDTQYF. Written as DNA, the CDR3 is TGTGCCAGCAGCCAAGGGCCTACTAGCACAGATACGCAGTATTTT.

This clonotype ranks as medium-sized (0.01 to 0.1%). The chain uses TRBV3-1 and TRBJ1-2; a weak D match, TRBD1 (6 bases). Trimming cost V 3 bases and J 6 bases, with 11 bases left between them. The germline CDR1 and CDR2 sequences are LGHDT and YNNKEL (reference sequence). The CDR3 loop spans 13 amino acids. The CDR3 DNA sequence: TGTGCCAGCAGCCAGTTACAGGGAAATGGCTACACCTTC. Translating gives CASSQLQGNGYTF.

By proportion, this clonotype is medium-sized. This chain connects TRBV6-5 to TRBJ1-1; tentatively, D is TRBD1 (5 bases). Germline CDR1 and CDR2: MNHEY and SVGAGI. The V end was cut by 2 bases, the J end by 11 bases, with 15 bases between. There are 13 residues in the CDR3. The CDR3 is CASSYAGTKKAFF. In DNA form, the CDR3 reads TGTGCCAGCAGTTACGCTGGGACCAAAAAGGCTTTCTTT.

In its sample, this clonotype ranks as medium-sized. The chain uses TRBV29-1 and TRBJ2-2, with D possibly matching TRBD1 (5 bases). The CDR3 is 13 amino acids. The V gene lost 6 bases and the J gene lost 0 bases, with 8 bases spanning the gap. Germline V gene lookup returns CDR1 SQVTM and CDR2 ANQGSEA. The CDR3 region has the DNA TGCAGCGTCGGACATACGAACACCGGGGAGCTGTTTTTT. This codes for CSVGHTNTGELFF.

With regard to this clonotype: This sequence may be a read error, since a much larger clone differs from it by one base. The CDR3 is CASSPNENTGEMFF. The CDR3 nucleotides are TGTGCCAGCAGCCCAAATGAGAACACCGGGGAGATGTTTTTT. The rearrangement links TRBV5-4 to TRBJ2-2, with D possibly being TRBD2 (5 bases). Germline CDR1 SGHNT, CDR2 YYREEE (reference sequence). The CDR3 extends over 14 amino acids. Supplemented by reference TRBV5-4 and TRBJ2-2, the full variable domain reads ETGVTQSPTHLIKTRGQQVTLRCSSQSGHNTVSWYQQALGQGPQFIFQYYREEENGRGNFPPRFSGLQFPNYSSELNVNALELDDSALYLCASSPNENTGEMFFGEGSRLTVL.

This clonotype is classed as medium-sized. The rearrangement joins TRBV4-1 to TRBJ2-7; 7 nucleotides line up with TRBD2. Germline CDR1 and CDR2: MGHRA and YSYEKL. Trimming took 1 base from V and 0 from J; bases not matched to a gene: 9. The CDR3 loop spans 17 amino acids. The DNA of the CDR3 is TGCGCCAGCAGCCAAGGACCACTGGGGGGGAGCTCCTACGAGCAGTACTTC. This encodes CASSQGPLGGSSYEQYF.

The chain has TRBV5-1 and TRBJ2-7; 8 positions match TRBD1. The CDR3 spans 15 residues. The V gene end was trimmed by 0 bases and the J gene end by 4 bases; junction bases not matched to a gene: 6. Looked up from germline, CDR1 is SGHRS and CDR2 is YFSETQ. The CDR3: CASSLERQGWYEQYF. CDR3 DNA: TGCGCCAGCAGCTTGGAGCGACAGGGGTGGTACGAGCAGTACTTC. The complete variable domain, with remaining parts taken from reference TRBV5-1 and TRBJ2-7, reads KAGVTQTPRYLIKTRGQQVTLSCSPISGHRSVSWYQQTPGQGLQFLFEYFSETQRNKGNFPGRFSGRQFSNSRSEMNVSTLELGDSALYLCASSLERQGWYEQYFGPGTRLTVT.

This clonotype was detected many times. The CDR3 protein is CASSYGGQKNYGYTF. CDR3 sequence (DNA): TGTGCCAGCAGTTACGGGGGACAGAAGAACTATGGCTACACCTTC. The chain combines TRBV6-5 with TRBJ1-2, with 7 bases lining up with TRBD1. This CDR3 contains 15 residues. Trimming cost V 2 bases and J 2 bases; bases outside gene matches: 5. The germline V gene has CDR1 MNHEY and CDR2 SVGAGI.